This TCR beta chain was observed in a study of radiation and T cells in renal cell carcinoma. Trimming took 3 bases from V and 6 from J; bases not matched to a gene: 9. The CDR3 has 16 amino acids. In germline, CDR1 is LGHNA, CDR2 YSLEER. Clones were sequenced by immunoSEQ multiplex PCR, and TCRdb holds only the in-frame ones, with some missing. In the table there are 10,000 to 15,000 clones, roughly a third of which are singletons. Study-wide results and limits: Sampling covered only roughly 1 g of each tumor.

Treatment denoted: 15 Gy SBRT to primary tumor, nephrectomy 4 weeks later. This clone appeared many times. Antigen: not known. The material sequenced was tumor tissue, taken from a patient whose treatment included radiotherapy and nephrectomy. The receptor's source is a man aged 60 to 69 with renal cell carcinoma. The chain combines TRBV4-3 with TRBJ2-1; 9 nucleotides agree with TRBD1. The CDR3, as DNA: TGCGCCAGCAGCCAGGGATCGGACAGGGGATTCAATGAGCAGTTCTTC. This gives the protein CASSQGSDRGFNEQFF.